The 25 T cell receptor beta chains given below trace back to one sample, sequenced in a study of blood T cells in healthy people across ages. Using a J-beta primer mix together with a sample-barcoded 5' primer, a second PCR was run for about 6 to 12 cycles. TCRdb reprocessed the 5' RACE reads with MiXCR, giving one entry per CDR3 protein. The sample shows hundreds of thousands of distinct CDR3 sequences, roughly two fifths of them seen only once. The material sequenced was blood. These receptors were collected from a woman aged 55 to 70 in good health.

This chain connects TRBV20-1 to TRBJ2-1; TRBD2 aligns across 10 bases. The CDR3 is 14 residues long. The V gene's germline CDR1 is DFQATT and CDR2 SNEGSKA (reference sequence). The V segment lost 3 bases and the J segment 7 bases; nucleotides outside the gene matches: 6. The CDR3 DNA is TGCAGTGCTAGGAGTCTAGCGGGAGTAAATGAGCAGTTCTTC. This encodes CSARSLAGVNEQFF.

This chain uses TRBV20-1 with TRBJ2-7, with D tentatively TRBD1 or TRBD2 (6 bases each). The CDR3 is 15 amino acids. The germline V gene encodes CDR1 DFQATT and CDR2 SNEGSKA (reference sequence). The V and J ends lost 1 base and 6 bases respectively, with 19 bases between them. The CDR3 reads CSARGGAGTVSEQYF. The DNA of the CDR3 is TGCAGTGCTAGAGGGGGGGCAGGGACGGTGTCCGAGCAGTACTTC.

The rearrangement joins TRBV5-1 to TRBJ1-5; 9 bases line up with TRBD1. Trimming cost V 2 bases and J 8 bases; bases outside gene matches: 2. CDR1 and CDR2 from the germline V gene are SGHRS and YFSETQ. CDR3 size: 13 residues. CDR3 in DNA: TGCGCCAGCAGCTTACAGGGGGCAGAGCCCCAGCATTTT. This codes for CASSLQGAEPQHF.

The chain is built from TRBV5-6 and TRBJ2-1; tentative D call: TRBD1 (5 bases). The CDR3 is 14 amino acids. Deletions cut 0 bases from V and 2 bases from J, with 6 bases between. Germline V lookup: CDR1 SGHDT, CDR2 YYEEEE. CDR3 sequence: CASSLVTAYNEQFF. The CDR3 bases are TGTGCCAGCAGCTTGGTGACAGCCTACAATGAGCAGTTCTTC.

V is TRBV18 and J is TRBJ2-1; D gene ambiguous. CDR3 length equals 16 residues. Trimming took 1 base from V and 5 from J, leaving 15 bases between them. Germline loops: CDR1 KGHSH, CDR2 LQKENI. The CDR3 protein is CASSPLGSGVDNEQFF. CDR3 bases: TGTGCCAGCTCACCACTAGGTTCCGGAGTCGACAATGAGCAGTTCTTC.

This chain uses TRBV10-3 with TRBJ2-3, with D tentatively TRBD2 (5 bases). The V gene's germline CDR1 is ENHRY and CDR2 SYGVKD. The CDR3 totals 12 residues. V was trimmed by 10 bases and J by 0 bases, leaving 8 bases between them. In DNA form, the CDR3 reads TGTGCCACCGGACTTAGCACAGATACGCAGTATTTT. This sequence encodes CATGLSTDTQYF.

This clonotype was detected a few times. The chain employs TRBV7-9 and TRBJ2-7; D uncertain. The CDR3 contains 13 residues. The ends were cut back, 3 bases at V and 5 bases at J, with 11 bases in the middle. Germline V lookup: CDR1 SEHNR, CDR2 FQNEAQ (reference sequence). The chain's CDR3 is CASSLRGVHEQYF. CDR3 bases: TGTGCCAGCAGCTTGAGAGGAGTCCACGAGCAGTACTTC.

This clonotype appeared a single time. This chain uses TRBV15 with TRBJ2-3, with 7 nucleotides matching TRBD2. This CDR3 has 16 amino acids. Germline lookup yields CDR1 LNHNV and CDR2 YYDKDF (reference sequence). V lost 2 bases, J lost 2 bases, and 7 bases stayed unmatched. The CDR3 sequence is CATSRKLAQATDTQYF. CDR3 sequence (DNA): TGTGCCACCAGCAGAAAACTAGCGCAGGCCACAGATACGCAGTATTTT.

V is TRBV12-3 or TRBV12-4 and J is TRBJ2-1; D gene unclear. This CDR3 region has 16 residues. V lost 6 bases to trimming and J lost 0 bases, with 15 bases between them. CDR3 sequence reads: CASSPPGVSSYNEQFF. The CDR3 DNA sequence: TGTGCCAGCAGCCCTCCCGGCGTGAGCTCCTACAATGAGCAGTTCTTC.

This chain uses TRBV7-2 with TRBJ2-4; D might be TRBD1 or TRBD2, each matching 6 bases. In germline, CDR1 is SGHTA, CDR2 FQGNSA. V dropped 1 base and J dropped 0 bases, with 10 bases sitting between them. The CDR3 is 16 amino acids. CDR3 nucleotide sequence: TGTGCCAGCAGCTTAGACGGGGGCATAGCCAAAAACATTCAGTACTTC. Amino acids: CASSLDGGIAKNIQYF.

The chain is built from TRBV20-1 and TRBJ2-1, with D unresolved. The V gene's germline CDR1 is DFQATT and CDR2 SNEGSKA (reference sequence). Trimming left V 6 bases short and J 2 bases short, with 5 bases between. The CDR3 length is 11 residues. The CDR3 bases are TGCAGTGCCGTACCCTACAATGAGCAGTTCTTC. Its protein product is CSAVPYNEQFF.

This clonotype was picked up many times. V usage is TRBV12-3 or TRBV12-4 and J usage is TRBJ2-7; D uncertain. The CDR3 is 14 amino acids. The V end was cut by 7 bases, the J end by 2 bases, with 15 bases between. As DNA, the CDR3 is TGTGCCAGCAATCTCGGACCGAGTCCCTACGAGCAGTACTTC. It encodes CASNLGPSPYEQYF.

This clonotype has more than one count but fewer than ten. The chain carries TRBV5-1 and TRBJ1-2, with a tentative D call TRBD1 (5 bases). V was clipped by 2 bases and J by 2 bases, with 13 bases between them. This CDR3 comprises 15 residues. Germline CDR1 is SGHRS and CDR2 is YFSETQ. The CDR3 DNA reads TGCGCCAGCAGCTTTGGGGCTGTGGCAAACTATGGCTACACCTTC. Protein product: CASSFGAVANYGYTF.

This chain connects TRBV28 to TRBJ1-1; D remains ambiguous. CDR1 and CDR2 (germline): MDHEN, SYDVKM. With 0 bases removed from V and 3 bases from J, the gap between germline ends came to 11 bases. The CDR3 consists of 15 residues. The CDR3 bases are TGTGCCAGCAGTTTATGGGGGATAGGAGACACTGAAGCTTTCTTT. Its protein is CASSLWGIGDTEAFF.

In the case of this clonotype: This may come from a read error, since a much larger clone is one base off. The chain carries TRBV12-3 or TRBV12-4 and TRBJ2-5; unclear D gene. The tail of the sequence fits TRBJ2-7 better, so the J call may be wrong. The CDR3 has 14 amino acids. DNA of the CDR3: TGTGCCTGCAGTAAGACCCCTCCTAGCTACGAGCAGTACTTC. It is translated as CACSKTPPSYEQYF.

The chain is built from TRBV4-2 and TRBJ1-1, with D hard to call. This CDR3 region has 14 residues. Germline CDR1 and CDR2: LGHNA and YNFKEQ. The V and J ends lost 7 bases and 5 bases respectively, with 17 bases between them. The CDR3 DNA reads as TGTGCCAGCACCTTGACGACGGCGGGGACTGAAGCTTTCTTT. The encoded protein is CASTLTTAGTEAFF.

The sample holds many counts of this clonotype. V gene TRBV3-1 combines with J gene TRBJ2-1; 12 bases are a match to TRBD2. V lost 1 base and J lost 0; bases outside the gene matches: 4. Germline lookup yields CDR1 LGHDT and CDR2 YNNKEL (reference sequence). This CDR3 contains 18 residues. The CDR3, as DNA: TGTGCCAGCAGCCAAGGCCTAGCGGGGGGGAGCTCCTACAATGAGCAGTTCTTC. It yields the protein CASSQGLAGGSSYNEQFF.

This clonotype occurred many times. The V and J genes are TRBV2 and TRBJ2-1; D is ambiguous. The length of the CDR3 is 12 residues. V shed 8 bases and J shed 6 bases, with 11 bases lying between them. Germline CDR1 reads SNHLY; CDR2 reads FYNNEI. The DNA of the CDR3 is TGTGCCAGCTTATTAATTGCCAATGAGCAGTTCTTC. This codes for CASLLIANEQFF.

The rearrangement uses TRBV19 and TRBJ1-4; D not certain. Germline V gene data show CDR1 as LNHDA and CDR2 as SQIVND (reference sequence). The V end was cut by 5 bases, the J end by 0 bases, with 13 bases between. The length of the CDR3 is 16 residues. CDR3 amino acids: CASSPAFQPTNEKLFF. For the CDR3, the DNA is TGTGCCAGTAGTCCTGCTTTCCAGCCAACTAATGAAAAACTGTTTTTT.

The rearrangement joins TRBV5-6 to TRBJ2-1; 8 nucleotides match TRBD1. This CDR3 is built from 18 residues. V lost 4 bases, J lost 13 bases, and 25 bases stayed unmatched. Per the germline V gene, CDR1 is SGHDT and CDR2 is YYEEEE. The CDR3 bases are TGTGCCAGCAGCGACCTCAGGGGGCTAAGTGTGGTAGGAGAGACCCAGTTCTTC. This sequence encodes CASSDLRGLSVVGETQFF.

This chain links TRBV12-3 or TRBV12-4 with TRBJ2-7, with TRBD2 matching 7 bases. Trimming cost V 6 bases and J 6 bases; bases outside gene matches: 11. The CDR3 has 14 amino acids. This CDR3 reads CASSHTWASGEQYF. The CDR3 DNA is TGTGCCAGCAGCCACACCTGGGCTAGCGGCGAGCAGTACTTC.

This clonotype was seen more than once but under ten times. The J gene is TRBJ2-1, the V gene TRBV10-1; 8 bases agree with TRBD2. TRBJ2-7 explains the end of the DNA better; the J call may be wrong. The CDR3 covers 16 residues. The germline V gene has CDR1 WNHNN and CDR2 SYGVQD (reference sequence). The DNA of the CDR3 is TGCGCCAGCAGTAACGCGGGGGGACGATCCTACAATGAGCAGTACTTC. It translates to CASSNAGGRSYNEQYF.

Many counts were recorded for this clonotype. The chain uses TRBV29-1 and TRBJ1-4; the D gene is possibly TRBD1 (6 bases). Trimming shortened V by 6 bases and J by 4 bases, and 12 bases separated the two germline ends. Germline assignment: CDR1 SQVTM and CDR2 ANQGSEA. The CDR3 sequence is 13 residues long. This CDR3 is CSVEDSSNEKLFF. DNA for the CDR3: TGCAGCGTGGAGGACAGCAGTAATGAAAAACTGTTTTTT. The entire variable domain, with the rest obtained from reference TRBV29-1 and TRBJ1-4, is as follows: SAVISQKPSRDICQRGTSLTIQCQVDSQVTMMFWYRQQPGQSLTLIATANQGSEATYESGFVIDKFPISRPNLTFSTLTVSNMSPEDSSIYLCSVEDSSNEKLFFGSGTQLSVL.

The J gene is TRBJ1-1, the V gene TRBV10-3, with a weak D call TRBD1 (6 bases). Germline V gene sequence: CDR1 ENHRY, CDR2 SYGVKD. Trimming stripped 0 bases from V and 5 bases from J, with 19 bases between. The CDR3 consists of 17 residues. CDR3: CAISESSGTSPRTEAFF. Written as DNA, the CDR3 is TGTGCCATCAGTGAGTCTTCCGGGACATCCCCTAGGACTGAAGCTTTCTTT.

The CDR3 bases are TGTGCCAGCTCATTGGGGGACAACTCCTACAATGAGCAGTTCTTC. This translates into CASSLGDNSYNEQFF. The V call is TRBV18, the J call TRBJ2-1; TRBD1 might be the D (6 bases). V lost 5 bases to trimming and J lost 0 bases, with 11 bases between them. Germline CDR1 and CDR2: KGHSH and LQKENI. This CDR3 region has 15 residues.